Listed below are T cell receptor beta chains from one sample, sequenced in a study of cytomegalovirus exposure and HLA in healthy donors. The repertoire was sequenced with immunoSEQ multiplex PCR; TCRdb's copy has only in-frame clones and lacks some. This table has roughly 100,000 clones, 76% appearing once. The sequencing sample was made of PBMCs. All receptors derive from a man in his forties in good health and CMV-seronegative. Both conserved end residues are part of each CDR3. D genes are given only for firm matches. Only some rows state a clone size, as once, few, many or a class for expanded clones.

TRBV7-2,TRBJ2-7,NA,TRBD2,TGTGCCAGCAGCTTAGAGATTCTGACCGGGAGGGACTACGAGCAGTACTTC,CASSLEILTGRDYEQYF
TRBV18,TRBJ1-1,NA,NA,TGTGCCAGCTCACCACTTTCAGGGGTCATGAACACTGAAGCTTTCTTT,CASSPLSGVMNTEAFF
TRBV19,TRBJ2-1,few,NA,TGTGCCAGCCATCTAGGTGAGCGGTCGAGCTCCTACAATGAGCAGTTCTTC,CASHLGERSSSYNEQFF
TRBV4-1,TRBJ2-6,NA,NA,TGCGCCAGCAGCCCTGGCCTAGGGGGTTGGACTTCTTGGGACTCTGGGGCCAACGTCCTGACTTTC,CASSPGLGGWTSWDSGANVLTF
TRBV19,TRBJ1-2,NA,NA,TGTGCCACGTACTCCGGACTCCTGGGGGGCTACACCTTC,CATYSGLLGGYTF
TRBV27,TRBJ2-4,NA,NA,TGTGCCAGCAGCCGAAGCGGCACCACCAAAAACATTCAGTACTTC,CASSRSGTTKNIQYF
TRBV28,TRBJ1-6,NA,TRBD1,TGTGCCAGCAGTTTGCCCCCCGGGACAGCACTTTCACCCCTCCACTTT,CASSLPPGTALSPLHF
TRBV19,TRBJ1-1,NA,NA,TGTGCCAGTAGTATCTCCTCGAACACTGAAGCTTTCTTT,CASSISSNTEAFF
TRBV4-3,TRBJ2-2,NA,TRBD2,TGCGCCAGCAGTCGACTAGCATCCGGGGAGCTGTTTTTT,CASSRLASGELFF
TRBV13,TRBJ1-6,NA,NA,TGTGCCAGCAGCCAGGGAAATTCACCCCTCCACTTT,CASSQGNSPLHF
TRBV5-1,TRBJ1-3,NA,NA,TGCGCCAGCAAGGAGACAGCCTCGAGCACCATATATTTT,CASKETASSTIYF
TRBV4-2,TRBJ1-6,NA,NA,TGTGCCAGCAGCCTACCAGGGGTGCTGGATTCACCCCTCCACTTT,CASSLPGVLDSPLHF
TRBV7-9,TRBJ1-1,NA,NA,TGTGCCAGCAGCTTTGACAGGAAAGAAGCTTTCTTT,CASSFDRKEAFF
TRBV7-9,TRBJ2-1,NA,TRBD2,TGTGCCAGCAGCCAGGGACTAGCGGGAGTAAATGAGCAGTTCTTC,CASSQGLAGVNEQFF
TRBV5-4,TRBJ2-3,NA,NA,TGTGCCAGCAGCTTGAGGCCCGACGGAGGAAGCACAGATACGCAGTATTTT,CASSLRPDGGSTDTQYF
TRBV11-2,TRBJ2-7,few,TRBD2,TGTGCCAGCAGCTTAGATCTAGCGGGGTCCTACGAGCAGTACTTC,CASSLDLAGSYEQYF
TRBV30,TRBJ2-5,NA,TRBD2,TGTGCCTGGAGTGCGGGGGGGCCCCAAGAGACCCAGTACTTC,CAWSAGGPQETQYF
TRBV5-1,TRBJ2-2,few,NA,TGCGCCAGCAGCCCAAGAAACACGGCAGGCTCCTGGTTCGGGGAGCTGTTTTTT,CASSPRNTAGSWFGELFF
TRBV4-3,TRBJ1-1,NA,NA,TGCGCCAGCAGCCAAGTCGGGTTCTCCGACGGGGACACTGAAGCTTTCTTT,CASSQVGFSDGDTEAFF
TRBV7-2,TRBJ2-7,NA,TRBD2,TGTGCCAGCAGCTACGCCGGGACTAGCGGGAGAGAGCAGTACTTC,CASSYAGTSGREQYF
TRBV7-9,TRBJ1-2,NA,TRBD1,TGTGCCAGCAGCGATCCGGGACAGGGTACGCATGGCTACACCTTC,CASSDPGQGTHGYTF
TRBV6-5,TRBJ1-2,NA,NA,TGTGCCAGCAGTTACTCCGCAATGCGGAGCTATGGCTACACCTTC,CASSYSAMRSYGYTF
TRBV28,TRBJ2-7,NA,TRBD2,TGTGCCAGCGAGCGGGGGGCAGGCGAGCAGTACTTC,CASERGAGEQYF
TRBV7-8,TRBJ2-1,NA,NA,TGTGCCACTAGCCGGGACAATTCCTACAATGAGCAGTTCTTC,CATSRDNSYNEQFF
TRBV7-8,TRBJ2-5,NA,NA,TGTGCCCTCAAGAAATCGGGATCCCGTGAAGAGACCCAGTACTTC,CALKKSGSREETQYF
TRBV4-3,TRBJ2-4,few,TRBD2,TGCGCCAGCAGCCAGCAAACCGGGACTAGCGGACCCATCGGGGATAACATTCAGTACTTC,CASSQQTGTSGPIGDNIQYF
TRBV19,TRBJ2-3,NA,TRBD2,TGTGCCAGTAGCCCGACTAGCGGGGGATACACAGATACGCAGTATTTT,CASSPTSGGYTDTQYF
TRBV15,TRBJ2-2,NA,TRBD2,TGTGCCACCAGCACGACTAGCGGGGGGCCCGGGGAGCTGTTTTTT,CATSTTSGGPGELFF
TRBV7-9,TRBJ2-1,NA,TRBD2,TGTGCCAGCAGCTTAAGAGGTAGCGGGAGAGGCTTTACCTACAATGAGCAGTTCTTC,CASSLRGSGRGFTYNEQFF
TRBV10-3,TRBJ1-5,NA,TRBD1,TGTGCCATCAGTGTTACAGGGGGTAATCAGCCCCAGCATTTT,CAISVTGGNQPQHF
TRBV7-2,TRBJ2-7,few,NA,TGTGCCAGCAGCTTAGATGGTAGTAAGTACTTC,CASSLDGSKYF
TRBV7-2,TRBJ2-3,NA,TRBD2,TGTGCCAGCAGACCGACGGGACTAACCACAGATACGCAGTATTTT,CASRPTGLTTDTQYF
TRBV29-1,TRBJ2-7,NA,NA,TGCAGCGTCTCCCAACAGGGTTGGCAGTACTTC,CSVSQQGWQYF
TRBV28,TRBJ1-2,NA,NA,TGTGCCAGCAGTTCAGGAACTCTGACAGGAGCTAACTATGGCTACACCTTC,CASSSGTLTGANYGYTF